The rows below give T cell receptor beta chains drawn from one sample of a study of cytomegalovirus exposure and HLA in healthy donors. The data were produced by immunoSEQ multiplex PCR, yet TCRdb's version contains in-frame clones alone and is incomplete. This sample has 140,000 to 150,000 clones, with 75% to 90% found just once. What was sequenced was PBMCs. Every receptor here comes from a woman in her 30s in good health and CMV-seronegative. Both conserved end residues are part of each CDR3. A D gene is named only where the DNA matches it firmly. Clone size is given for some rows only: seen once, a few or many times, or a class if the clone is expanded.

D	V	size	J	DNA	CDR3
NA	TRBV30	NA	TRBJ2-7	TGTGCCTGGAGTTCGGGATGGAGTCCCGAGCAGTACTTC	CAWSSGWSPEQYF
TRBD1	TRBV28	once	TRBJ1-5	TGTGCCAGCAGTCACCCCTTCGGACAGGGGCTCCAGCCCCAGCATTTT	CASSHPFGQGLQPQHF
TRBD1	TRBV4-1	NA	TRBJ1-2	TGCGCCAGCACCAAACGCAGGGGGCAGGACTATGGCTACACCTTC	CASTKRRGQDYGYTF
TRBD1	TRBV19	NA	TRBJ2-5	TGTGCCAGTAGTAATCCGGGACAGTCGGAGACCCAGTACTTC	CASSNPGQSETQYF
NA	TRBV5-5	NA	TRBJ1-2	TGTGCCAGCAGCTCCCCCTCGAGGCCTAGCTATGGCTACACCTTC	CASSSPSRPSYGYTF
NA	TRBV6-5	NA	TRBJ1-2	TGTGCCAGCAGGCGGACAGAGACCTATGGCTACACCTTC	CASRRTETYGYTF
NA	TRBV18	NA	TRBJ2-2	TGTGCCAGCTCACCACTAGGGGACACCGGGGAGCTGTTTTTT	CASSPLGDTGELFF
TRBD1	TRBV5-6	NA	TRBJ2-5	TGTGCCAGCAGCTTAGGACAGGGTATCGACATTGGGACCCAGTACTTC	CASSLGQGIDIGTQYF
NA	TRBV2	NA	TRBJ1-1	TGTGCCAGCAGCGCCTCGGACTCGGCTTTCTTT	CASSASDSAFF
TRBD2	TRBV2	NA	TRBJ2-5	TGTGCCAGCAGTGAAGCGGGTCTAGCGGGGGGGGGCCAGTACTTC	CASSEAGLAGGGQYF
NA	TRBV5-5	NA	TRBJ1-1	TGTGCCAGCAGCTCCGACAGGTTTACTGAAGCTTTCTTT	CASSSDRFTEAFF
NA	TRBV12-2	NA	TRBJ2-1	TGTGCAAGTCGTCTTAAAGAGGCGGGACTAGCGGGAGGGTGGTTCTCCTACAATGAGCAGTTCTTC	CASRLKEAGLAGGWFSYNEQFF
NA	TRBV28	few	TRBJ1-6	TGTGCCAGCAGTTTTTCAGGGAATTCACCCCTCCACTTT	CASSFSGNSPLHF
TRBD1	TRBV13	NA	TRBJ1-6	TGTGCCAGCAGCTTGGACAGGGGGTCCTCACCCCTCCACTTT	CASSLDRGSSPLHF
NA	TRBV30	NA	TRBJ2-1	TGTGCCTGGAGTGTATGGAGGGATGAGCAGTTCTTC	CAWSVWRDEQFF
NA	TRBV7-9	NA	TRBJ1-1	TGTTCCAGCAGCTCTAGGATGAACACTGAAGCTTTCTTT	CSSSSRMNTEAFF
TRBD1	TRBV28	once	TRBJ2-6	TGTGCCACCAGGACAGGGGTTGGGGCCAACGTCCTGACTTTC	CATRTGVGANVLTF
TRBD2	TRBV5-4	NA	TRBJ2-1	TGTGCCAGCAGCCCCACCCCTAGCGGGAGAAGGGGTTTGAATGAGCAGTTCTTC	CASSPTPSGRRGLNEQFF
TRBD1	TRBV7-9	NA	TRBJ1-2	TGTGCCAGCAGCACCCGGGACAGGGCCTATGGCTACACCTTC	CASSTRDRAYGYTF
TRBD1	TRBV6-6	NA	TRBJ1-3	TGTGCCAGCAGTTGGATCGACAGGGGCGTCACCATATATTTT	CASSWIDRGVTIYF
TRBD1	TRBV9	NA	TRBJ1-2	TGTGCCAGCAGCACGACAGGGAGAGGTGGCTATGGCTACACCTTC	CASSTTGRGGYGYTF
NA	TRBV7-2	NA	TRBJ1-1	TGTGCCAGCAGGGCCCGGAGAAGTGGCACTGAAGCTTTCTTT	CASRARRSGTEAFF
TRBD1	TRBV18	NA	TRBJ1-4	TGTGCCAGCTCACAGGACAGGGGACAGGAAAAACTGTTTTTT	CASSQDRGQEKLFF
NA	TRBV7-9	NA	TRBJ2-3	TGTGCCAGCAGCTTGCAAGCGCGGCGGCGCACAGATACGCAGTATTTT	CASSLQARRRTDTQYF
TRBD2	TRBV27	NA	TRBJ2-7	TGTGCCAGCAGTGCCATACTAGCGGGAGGGCCCTACGAGCAGTACTTC	CASSAILAGGPYEQYF
NA	TRBV19	NA	TRBJ1-4	TGTGCCAGTAGTCCGGACAGTTGGGCTAATGAAAAACTGTTTTTT	CASSPDSWANEKLFF
NA	TRBV9	NA	TRBJ2-5	TGTGCCAGCAGCGTAGACCTTCTCGGAGAGACCCAGTACTTC	CASSVDLLGETQYF
NA	TRBV5-5	NA	TRBJ1-2	TGTGCCAGCAGACCAATAGGGGGATTTTATGGCTACACCTTC	CASRPIGGFYGYTF
NA	TRBV20-1	NA	TRBJ1-2	TGCAGTGCCCCGGACATCTATGGCTACACCTTC	CSAPDIYGYTF
TRBD1	TRBV7-6	NA	TRBJ1-1	TGTGCCAGCAGCCCCGAACAGGGGGCGAAAAAAGCTTTCTTT	CASSPEQGAKKAFF
NA	TRBV19	NA	TRBJ2-7	TGTGCCAGTAGTCGGGACTTCCTTGGGGAGCAGTACTTC	CASSRDFLGEQYF
NA	TRBV19	NA	TRBJ1-5	TGTGCCAGTAGTATATGGGCACAAGATCAGCCCCAGCATTTT	CASSIWAQDQPQHF
NA	TRBV5-4	once	TRBJ2-4	TGTGCCAGCAGCTTGGTAATTTTTGGACTAGCCAAAAACATTCAGTACTTC	CASSLVIFGLAKNIQYF
TRBD2	TRBV4-2	NA	TRBJ2-7	TGTGCCAGCAGCCAAACATTAGCGGGGATCTATGAGCAGTACTTC	CASSQTLAGIYEQYF